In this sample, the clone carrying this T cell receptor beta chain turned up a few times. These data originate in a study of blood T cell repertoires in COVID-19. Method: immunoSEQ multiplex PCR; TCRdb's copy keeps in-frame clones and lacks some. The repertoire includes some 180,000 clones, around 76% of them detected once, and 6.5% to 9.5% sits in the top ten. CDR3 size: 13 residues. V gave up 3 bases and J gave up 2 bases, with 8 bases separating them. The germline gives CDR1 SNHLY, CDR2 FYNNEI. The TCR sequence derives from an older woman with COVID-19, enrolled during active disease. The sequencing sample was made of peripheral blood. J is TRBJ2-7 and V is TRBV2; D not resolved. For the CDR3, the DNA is TGTGCCAGCAGTGAGGTCTACCCCTACGAGCAGTACGTC. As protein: CASSEVYPYEQYV.